The next 16 T cell receptor beta chains were all read from a single sample in a study of Graves' ophthalmopathy and Graves' hyperthyroidism (dated by TCRdb to 2016 to 2018). Sequencing used an Illumina HiSeq 2000. For repertoire sequencing, TCR beta CDR3 regions were amplified from RNA transcripts. HTBI primers and the Qiagen OneStep RT-PCR kit were used in a first-round RT-PCR, which was followed by a second-round multiplex PCR, size selection and purification. TCRdb ran its own pipeline on the public reads, namely fastp trimming at Q25 and MiXCR clone calling, and kept in-frame beta chains. Entries that share a CDR3 protein sequence are merged under the most common genes and DNA. The sample contains about 740,000 distinct CDR3 sequences, 40% of them found a single time. The ten biggest clones cover about 40% of the sample. The sample comprised peripheral blood. These receptors came from an adult man with Graves' ophthalmopathy.

This chain connects TRBV7-3 to TRBJ2-7; 7 bases are shared with TRBD2. CDR1 is SGHTA and CDR2 is FQGTGA in the germline V gene. V lost 4 bases, J lost 6 bases, and 9 bases stayed unmatched. CDR3 length equals 14 residues. CDR3 in DNA: TGTGCCAGCAGCTCCATGGGGGGGGGTAGCGAGCAGTACTTC. This encodes CASSSMGGGSEQYF. Full variable domain (rest looked up from reference TRBV7-3 and TRBJ2-7): GAGVSQTPSNKVTEKGKYVELRCDPISGHTALYWYRQSLGQGPEFLIYFQGTGAADDSGLPNDRFFAVRPEGSVSTLKIQRTERGDSAVYLCASSSMGGGSEQYFGPGTRLTVT.

The chain has TRBV29-1 and TRBJ2-5; 9 positions match TRBD2. Trimming cost V 3 bases and J 0 bases; bases outside gene matches: 8. This CDR3 contains 16 residues. Germline V gene sequence: CDR1 SQVTM, CDR2 ANQGSEA. In DNA, the CDR3 is TGCAGCGTTGAGTATGGGCTAGCGGGAAACCAAGAGACCCAGTACTTC. Its protein product is CSVEYGLAGNQETQYF.

Turning to this clonotype: One end of the junction varies from germline; a read error may be responsible. J is TRBJ1-6 and V is TRBV29-1; the match to TRBD1 covers 10 bases. Germline V gene lookup returns CDR1 SQVTM and CDR2 ANQGSEA. The CDR3 loop spans 15 amino acids. CDR3 sequence: CSVALGQGNNSPLHF. The CDR3 region has the DNA TGCAGCGTTGCTCTGGGACAGGGGAATAATTCGCCCCTCCACTTT.

V and J are TRBV7-2 and TRBJ2-7; TRBD2 agrees at 7 bases. J gave up 4 bases and V 3 bases, and 6 bases lay outside the gene matches. Germline CDR1 SGHTA, CDR2 FQGNSA. The CDR3 covers 14 residues. The CDR3 DNA sequence: TGTGCCAGCAGCTTCCGGGACGGGGGGTACGAGCAGTACTTC. The encoded protein is CASSFRDGGYEQYF.

The chain uses TRBV4-3 and TRBJ1-1; TRBD1 agrees at 9 bases. The CDR3 has 15 amino acids. Trimming took 2 bases from V and 0 from J; bases not matched to a gene: 1. The germline gives CDR1 LGHNA, CDR2 YSLEER. CDR3 nucleotides: TGCGCCAGCAGCCAACGGGACAGGGTGAACACTGAAGCTTTCTTT. The encoded protein is CASSQRDRVNTEAFF.

Ten or more counts support this clonotype. The chain links TRBV2 to TRBJ1-2; the match to TRBD1 covers 7 bases. The CDR3 has 13 amino acids. The germline V gene has CDR1 SNHLY and CDR2 FYNNEI. The junction had 4 bases not matched to a gene; V was cut back by 5 bases and J by 4 bases. The CDR3: CASSRTGSYGYTF. CDR3 DNA: TGTGCCAGCAGTCGGACAGGTAGCTATGGCTACACCTTC.

J is TRBJ1-2 and V is TRBV14, with 7 bases lining up with TRBD1. The CDR3 spans 16 residues. Losses at the gene ends were 0 bases for V and 5 bases for J; bases not matched to a gene: 9. CDR1 is SGHDN, CDR2 FVKESK, per germline. In nucleotides, the CDR3 is TGTGCCAGCAGCCAAGATTTGCAGGGGGAAATTTATGGCTACACCTTC. Its translation is CASSQDLQGEIYGYTF.

The genes are TRBV10-3 and TRBJ2-7; D call uncertain. The CDR3 covers 15 residues. Deletions cut 1 base from V and 0 bases from J, with 10 bases between. Germline V CDR1 and CDR2: ENHRY, SYGVKD. The CDR3: CAISEYRTSSYEQYF. CDR3 bases: TGTGCCATCAGTGAGTACCGAACAAGCTCCTACGAGCAGTACTTC.

This clonotype was counted ten times or more. The V call is TRBV19, the J call TRBJ1-2; TRBD1 might be the D (5 bases). Germline V gene sequence: CDR1 LNHDA, CDR2 SQIVND (reference sequence). This CDR3 region has 11 residues. V lost 8 bases and J 7 bases, leaving 11 bases between the germline ends. CDR3 coding DNA: TGTGCCAGTGGTGCAGGGTTTGGCTACACCTTC. Translation gives CASGAGFGYTF.

This clonotype was found a few times. The rearrangement joins TRBV19 to TRBJ2-2; 7 bases agree with TRBD1. The CDR3 spans 17 residues. V was clipped by 7 bases and J by 7 bases; unmatched bases: 18. The germline gives CDR1 LNHDA, CDR2 SQIVND (reference sequence). The CDR3 DNA reads TGTGCCAGTACCTATCGACCCGGGACAGTTCTTGACGGGGAGCTGTTTTTT. Residues: CASTYRPGTVLDGELFF. The full variable domain, rest sourced from reference TRBV19 and TRBJ2-2, is DGGITQSPKYLFRKEGQNVTLSCEQNLNHDAMYWYRQDPGQGLRLIYYSQIVNDFQKGDIAEGYSVSREKKESFPLTVTSAQKNPTAFYLCASTYRPGTVLDGELFFGEGSRLTVL.

Ten or more counts support this clonotype. The rearrangement joins TRBV10-3 to TRBJ2-6; tentative D call: TRBD2 (6 bases). This CDR3 contains 18 residues. The V end was cut by 5 bases, the J end by 2 bases, with 19 bases between. Germline loops: CDR1 ENHRY, CDR2 SYGVKD. The CDR3 nucleotides read TGTGCCATCAGTACAATGGGGGGTCGGTATACTGGGGCCAACGTCCTGACTTTC. This encodes CAISTMGGRYTGANVLTF.

CDR3 region: CATSSTGSDSNQPQHF. DNA of the CDR3: TGTGCCACCAGCTCCACAGGGAGTGATAGCAATCAGCCCCAGCATTTT. The chain recombines TRBV24-1 with TRBJ1-5, with D perhaps matching TRBD1 (6 bases). The germline V gene encodes CDR1 KGHDR and CDR2 SFDVKD. V was pared by 7 bases and J by 0 bases, with 15 bases between. This CDR3 is 16 amino acids long.

The V and J genes are TRBV2 and TRBJ2-5; D unresolved. The germline CDR1 and CDR2 sequences are SNHLY and FYNNEI. This CDR3 contains 13 residues. Trimming stripped 6 bases from V and 9 bases from J, with 17 bases between. The CDR3: CASSLGVNQPQYF. CDR3 coding DNA: TGTGCCAGCAGCCTCGGTGTGAATCAGCCCCAGTACTTC.

The CDR3 reads CASSLESTDTQYF. Here the CDR3 DNA reads TGTGCCAGCAGCTTAGAGTCGACAGATACGCAGTATTTT. This sequence joins TRBV11-3 and TRBJ2-3; D unresolved. The CDR3 covers 13 residues. Trimming took 0 bases from V and 3 from J, leaving 4 bases between them. The germline V gene encodes CDR1 SGHNT and CDR2 YENEEA.

The V and J genes are TRBV6-1 and TRBJ1-2; a possible D gene is TRBD1 (5 bases). Germline CDR1 is MNHNS and CDR2 is SASEGT. The CDR3 totals 13 residues. V lost 7 bases, J lost 7 bases, and 16 bases lay in between. The CDR3 bases are TGTGCCAGCACCCCCAGGGTCTGGGGTGGCTACACCTTC. Its protein product is CASTPRVWGGYTF.

The V and J genes are TRBV29-1 and TRBJ1-3; 10 nucleotides align to TRBD1. Germline V gene data show CDR1 as SQVTM and CDR2 as ANQGSEA. The V gene end was trimmed by 3 bases and the J gene end by 0 bases; junction bases not matched to a gene: 5. CDR3 length equals 16 residues. CDR3 residues: CSVDRTGGLSGNTIYF. The CDR3 nucleotides read TGCAGCGTTGATCGGACAGGGGGTCTCTCTGGAAACACCATATATTTT.